The 31 T cell receptor beta chains below come from one sample, sequenced in a study of neurological immune-mediated disorders. From the 5' RACE reads, TCRdb called clonotypes with MiXCR, one entry per CDR3 protein. The sample gives tens of thousands of distinct CDR3 sequences, approximately 4.1% of which show up once; 2.6% is in the top ten. Sequencing input: PBMCs. Every receptor here comes from a middle-aged man with multiple sclerosis.

At least ten counts were recorded for this clonotype. The V and J genes are TRBV20-1 and TRBJ1-2, with D hard to call. Germline loops: CDR1 DFQATT, CDR2 SNEGSKA (reference sequence). The CDR3 loop spans 12 amino acids. V dropped 4 bases and J dropped 2 bases, with 8 bases sitting between them. CDR3 DNA: TGCAGTGCTATTAATGACAACTATGGCTACACCTTC. This gives the protein CSAINDNYGYTF.

V usage is TRBV7-2 and J usage is TRBJ1-1; D gene unclear. CDR1 SGHTA and CDR2 FQGNSA come from the germline V gene. Trimming took 2 bases from V and 4 from J, leaving 8 bases between them. This CDR3 comprises 13 residues. CDR3 residues: CASSLNMGTEAFF. Here the CDR3 DNA reads TGTGCCAGCAGCTTAAACATGGGCACTGAAGCTTTCTTT. Drawing the rest from reference TRBV7-2 and TRBJ1-1, the complete variable domain is GAGVSQSPSNKVTEKGKDVELRCDPISGHTALYWYRQSLGQGLEFLIYFQGNSAPDKSGLPSDRFSAERTGGSVSTLTIQRTQQEDSAVYLCASSLNMGTEAFFGQGTRLTVV.

The table lists this clonotype with many counts. This sequence joins TRBV5-5 and TRBJ2-5, with 10 bases aligning to TRBD1. The V segment lost 7 bases and the J segment 5 bases; nucleotides outside the gene matches: 11. Germline-derived CDR1 and CDR2 are SGHKS and YYEKEE (reference sequence). The length of the CDR3 is 15 residues. CDR3 residues: CASGPPGQGWETQYF. The DNA of the CDR3 is TGTGCCAGCGGACCCCCGGGACAGGGGTGGGAGACCCAGTACTTC.

There are a few counts of this clonotype. V is TRBV15 and J is TRBJ2-2; D might be TRBD2 (5 bases). The V gene's germline CDR1 is LNHNV and CDR2 YYDKDF (reference sequence). V lost 0 bases to trimming and J lost 6 bases, with 11 bases between them. The CDR3 covers 15 residues. This CDR3 reads CATSRDQRPAGELFF. The CDR3 DNA is TGTGCCACCAGCAGAGATCAGCGGCCGGCCGGGGAGCTGTTTTTT.

A word on this clonotype: Since a much larger clone is just one base distant, this may be a read error. This sequence joins TRBV6-1 and TRBJ1-1, with a weak D call TRBD1 (5 bases). This CDR3 has 14 amino acids. V was cut by 7 bases and J by 4 bases, with 16 bases left in between. Germline CDR1 reads MNHNS; CDR2 reads SASEGT. CDR3 region: CASTKERGVTEAFF. The DNA for the CDR3 is TGTGCCAGCACTAAGGAAAGAGGGGTCACTGAAGCTTTCTTT.

This rearrangement joins TRBV5-1 to TRBJ1-3, with TRBD1 as a possible D gene (5 bases). V lost 0 bases, J lost 1 base, and 11 bases lay in between. The CDR3 is made up of 16 amino acids. Germline CDR1 and CDR2: SGHRS and YFSETQ. CDR3 in amino acids: CASSLEGLFSGNTIYF. CDR3 nucleotide sequence: TGCGCCAGCAGCTTGGAGGGACTATTTTCTGGAAACACCATATATTTT.

In regard to this clonotype: A much larger clone lies a single base off, so this may be a read error. The chain combines TRBV20-1 with TRBJ2-5, with D unresolved. Trimming took 2 bases from V and 2 from J, leaving 9 bases between them. The CDR3 consists of 13 residues. The germline gives CDR1 DFQATT, CDR2 SNEGSKA (reference sequence). The CDR3 DNA reads TGCAGTGCTAGATCCAACTTACAAGAGACCCAGTACTTC. Residues: CSARSNLQETQYF.

There are many counts of this clonotype. The chain recombines TRBV21-1 with TRBJ1-1; the D call TRBD1 from the table was never checked on the DNA. TRBV21-1 is annotated as a pseudogene. The CDR3 length is 22 residues. In DNA form, the CDR3 reads TGTGCCAGCAGCTCCAAGGGGAGGGGGCTCCCCGAGGGGGTTCTCTTGAAACGGGAAGCTTTCTTT. As protein: CASSSKGRGLPEGVLLKREAFF.

Many counts were recorded for this clonotype. This sequence joins TRBV12-3 or TRBV12-4 and TRBJ2-1; 14 nucleotides match TRBD2. With 5 bases clipped from V and 5 bases from J, the junction kept 11 bases outside the gene matches. This CDR3 is 18 amino acids long. CDR3 amino acids: CASSLNRGLAGANNEQFF. The DNA for the CDR3 is TGTGCCAGCAGTCTCAATCGGGGACTAGCGGGGGCGAACAATGAGCAGTTCTTC.

This clonotype was detected ten times or more. A junction end diverges from the germline sequence, so it may reflect a read error. The rearrangement uses TRBV28 and TRBJ1-6; 8 bases fit TRBD1. The CDR3 is 14 residues long. Looked up from germline, CDR1 is MDHEN and CDR2 is SYDVKM. The DNA for the CDR3 is TGTGCCAGCAGGAAGGACAGGGCTAATTCACCCCTCAACTTT. Protein product: CASRKDRANSPLNF.

This clonotype was recorded many times. V is TRBV5-5 and J is TRBJ1-6, with TRBD1 identical over 8 bases. With 4 bases clipped from V and 8 bases from J, the junction kept 11 bases outside the gene matches. CDR3 length: 16 amino acids. The germline gives CDR1 SGHKS, CDR2 YYEKEE (reference sequence). CDR3 bases: TGTGCCAGCAGCCGGACAGGGTTTGGCTGGGATTCACCCCTCCACTTT. As protein: CASSRTGFGWDSPLHF.

J is TRBJ1-1 and V is TRBV20-1; 9 nucleotides line up with TRBD1. Germline V gene data show CDR1 as DFQATT and CDR2 as SNEGSKA (reference sequence). CDR3 length: 15 amino acids. V lost 7 bases to trimming and J lost 0 bases; unmatched junction nucleotides: 9. CDR3 amino acids: CSVPGQGSMNTEAFF. The CDR3 DNA sequence: TGCAGTGTCCCGGGACAGGGATCCATGAACACTGAAGCTTTCTTT.

This clonotype was counted ten times or more. The rearrangement joins TRBV5-1 to TRBJ1-6; 9 nucleotides match TRBD1. CDR3 size: 15 residues. Looked up from germline, CDR1 is SGHRS and CDR2 is YFSETQ. Trimming took 5 bases from V and 9 from J; bases not matched to a gene: 9. The CDR3 spells CASSQDRGWPSPLHF. In DNA form, the CDR3 reads TGCGCCAGCAGTCAGGACAGGGGCTGGCCTTCACCCCTCCACTTT.

This clonotype was counted many times. The chain employs TRBV7-2 and TRBJ2-3; 8 bases agree with TRBD2. The CDR3 runs to 24 residues. Germline loops: CDR1 SGHTA, CDR2 FQGNSA. The ends lost 1 base at V and 3 bases at J; junction bases unmatched: 30. The CDR3 is CASSLDAASPSGGSESHSTDTQYF. The CDR3 DNA sequence: TGTGCCAGCAGCTTAGACGCGGCCTCGCCCAGCGGGGGCTCCGAGTCCCACAGTACAGATACGCAGTATTTT. Drawing the rest from reference TRBV7-2 and TRBJ2-3, the complete variable domain is GAGVSQSPSNKVTEKGKDVELRCDPISGHTALYWYRQSLGQGLEFLIYFQGNSAPDKSGLPSDRFSAERTGGSVSTLTIQRTQQEDSAVYLCASSLDAASPSGGSESHSTDTQYFGPGTRLTVL.

On this clonotype: This likely comes from a read error, as the CDR3 has no conserved phenylalanine or tryptophan at its end. The chain links TRBV5-1 to TRBJ2-3; possibly TRBD1 or TRBD2 for D (6 bases each). The germline V gene encodes CDR1 SGHRS and CDR2 YFSETQ. CDR3 length equals 12 residues. Trimming took 0 bases from V and 9 from J, leaving 8 bases between them. CDR3 in DNA: TGCGCCAGCAGCTTGGTAGGGGGGACGCAGTATATT. Its protein product is CASSLVGGTQYI.

This clonotype was counted at least ten times. The chain is built from TRBV12-3 or TRBV12-4 and TRBJ1-1, with 7 bases aligning to TRBD1. V lost 1 base to trimming and J lost 1 base; unmatched junction nucleotides: 3. The CDR3 has 15 amino acids. The CDR3 here is CASSLGRGTNTEAFF. Here the CDR3 DNA reads TGTGCCAGCAGTTTAGGCAGGGGGACGAACACTGAAGCTTTCTTT.

There are many counts of this clonotype. The chain's CDR3 is CASSLAAGANYGYTF. CDR3 sequence (DNA): TGTGCCAGCAGCTTGGCCGCGGGGGCGAACTATGGCTACACCTTC. The chain combines TRBV5-6 with TRBJ1-2, with a possible D match to TRBD1 (6 bases). V gave up 0 bases and J gave up 2 bases, with 11 bases separating them. The CDR3 length is 15 residues. Germline V gene lookup returns CDR1 SGHDT and CDR2 YYEEEE.

On this clonotype: A junction end diverges from the germline sequence, so it may reflect a read error. The chain is built from TRBV18 and TRBJ1-5; TRBD1 is a possible D gene (5 bases). Germline loops: CDR1 KGHSH, CDR2 LQKENI. CDR3 length: 13 residues. In nucleotides, the CDR3 is TGTGCCAGCTCACAAGGGGCGGATCAGCCCCAGAATTTT. Protein: CASSQGADQPQNF.

This clonotype was counted ten times or more. The chain is built from TRBV20-1 and TRBJ1-1; no definite D call. There are 12 residues in the CDR3. Germline CDR1 is DFQATT and CDR2 is SNEGSKA (reference sequence). V lost 6 bases, J lost 1 base, and 9 bases lay in between. DNA of the CDR3: TGCAGTGCCCCCCGGCCGAACACTGAAGCTTTCTTT. This sequence encodes CSAPRPNTEAFF.

This clonotype was observed a few times. The chain is built from TRBV28 and TRBJ2-4, with 7 bases matching TRBD1. This CDR3 spans 14 amino acids. Germline V lookup: CDR1 MDHEN, CDR2 SYDVKM. The V gene end was trimmed by 2 bases and the J gene end by 6 bases; junction bases not matched to a gene: 4. In DNA, the CDR3 is TGTGCCAGCAGTTTAGGGGGACAGACAAACATTCAGTACTTC. Amino acids: CASSLGGQTNIQYF.

This clonotype was counted many times. CDR3 nucleotides: TGTGCCAGCAGTAACTCTCCCGGGGGCGCCTACGAGCAGTACTTC. It yields the protein CASSNSPGGAYEQYF. This sequence joins TRBV12-3 or TRBV12-4 and TRBJ2-7, with D perhaps matching TRBD1 or TRBD2 (6 bases each). V dropped 5 bases and J dropped 2 bases, with 16 bases sitting between them. The CDR3 is 15 residues long.

This clonotype was observed at least ten times. CDR3 in amino acids: CASSPTTGRDQPQHF. The CDR3 DNA sequence: TGTGCCAGCTCACCAACAACAGGGAGGGATCAGCCCCAGCATTTT. This chain uses TRBV18 with TRBJ1-5; D might be TRBD1 (6 bases). V dropped 2 bases and J dropped 5 bases, with 13 bases sitting between them. The CDR3 covers 15 residues. CDR1 and CDR2 from the germline V gene are KGHSH and LQKENI.

This clonotype was picked up a small number of times. A read error may produce the germline difference seen at one junction end. The chain joins TRBV27 to TRBJ1-5, with D possibly matching TRBD1 (6 bases). The CDR3 spans 14 residues. The germline V gene has CDR1 MNHEY and CDR2 SMNVEV (reference sequence). In nucleotides, the CDR3 is TGTGCCAGCAGCCGGGTGGGGGCCAATCAGCCCCAGAATTTT. This encodes CASSRVGANQPQNF.

Many counts were recorded for this clonotype. The J gene is TRBJ2-3, the V gene TRBV11-2, with 9 bases that match TRBD2. V shed 1 base, J shed 3 bases, and the junction held 11 bases outside the gene matches. Germline CDR1 SGHAT, CDR2 FQNNGV. The length of the CDR3 is 18 residues. The CDR3 DNA sequence: TGTGCCAGCAGCTTAGCTTTTGCGGGGGGGCTGGGGACAGATACGCAGTATTTT. This codes for CASSLAFAGGLGTDTQYF.

This clonotype was picked up many times. V usage is TRBV5-4 and J usage is TRBJ2-5, with 8 bases fitting TRBD1. Germline V gene sequence: CDR1 SGHNT, CDR2 YYREEE (reference sequence). The CDR3 has 17 residues. V lost 4 bases and J lost 6; bases outside the gene matches: 17. CDR3 region: CASSQPETGQGRKTQYF. The CDR3 DNA follows: TGTGCCAGCAGCCAGCCCGAAACCGGACAGGGCCGGAAGACCCAGTACTTC.

This clonotype showed up many times. The genes are TRBV7-2 and TRBJ2-7; 7 bases map to TRBD1. There are 14 residues in the CDR3. Losses at the gene ends were 2 bases for V and 6 bases for J; bases not matched to a gene: 7. Germline CDR1 reads SGHTA; CDR2 reads FQGNSA. The CDR3 is CASSLPTGVGEQYF. Written as DNA, the CDR3 is TGTGCCAGCAGCTTACCTACAGGGGTGGGCGAGCAGTACTTC. Drawing the rest from reference TRBV7-2 and TRBJ2-7, the complete variable domain is GAGVSQSPSNKVTEKGKDVELRCDPISGHTALYWYRQSLGQGLEFLIYFQGNSAPDKSGLPSDRFSAERTGGSVSTLTIQRTQQEDSAVYLCASSLPTGVGEQYFGPGTRLTVT.

This clonotype was detected ten times or more. The chain is built from TRBV12-3 or TRBV12-4 and TRBJ1-2; D call uncertain. V gave up 3 bases and J gave up 4 bases, with 9 bases separating them. The CDR3 has 13 residues. The CDR3 is CASSFRQLYGYTF. CDR3 sequence (DNA): TGTGCCAGCAGTTTTCGCCAACTCTATGGCTACACCTTC.

This clonotype was observed many times. V gene TRBV6-6 combines with J gene TRBJ1-2; D is possibly TRBD1 (6 bases). V was shortened by 6 bases and J by 4 bases, with 15 bases between the two germline ends. Germline V gives CDR1 MNHNY, CDR2 SVGAGI (reference sequence). The length of the CDR3 is 14 residues. The CDR3 sequence: CASRPGAGGYGYTF. In nucleotides, the CDR3 is TGTGCCAGCAGACCGGGGGCCGGGGGCTATGGCTACACCTTC.

This clonotype was observed at least ten times. The V call is TRBV5-1, the J call TRBJ1-2; D is possibly TRBD1 (6 bases). V was cut by 5 bases and J by 6 bases, with 11 bases left in between. The CDR3 has 12 residues. Germline assignment: CDR1 SGHRS and CDR2 YFSETQ. DNA of the CDR3: TGCGCCAGCAGTCGCCAGGGGAATGGCTACACCTTC. Translation: CASSRQGNGYTF.

This clonotype occurred many times. This sequence joins TRBV18 and TRBJ2-7, with D maybe TRBD1 (6 bases). The CDR3 consists of 13 residues. The germline gives CDR1 KGHSH, CDR2 LQKENI. The ends were cut back, 5 bases at V and 3 bases at J, with 11 bases in the middle. CDR3 nucleotide sequence: TGTGCCAGCTCAGCAGGACAGAACTACGAGCAGTACTTC. Translating it yields CASSAGQNYEQYF.

The V and J genes are TRBV7-2 and TRBJ2-3; D is ambiguous. The CDR3 has 14 amino acids. The germline V and J ends were trimmed by 4 bases and 6 bases, with 14 bases remaining between them. Germline lookup yields CDR1 SGHTA and CDR2 FQGNSA. The CDR3 loop reads CASSSRSVGDTQYF. Here the CDR3 DNA reads TGTGCCAGCAGCTCCCGGTCGGTAGGGGATACGCAGTATTTT.